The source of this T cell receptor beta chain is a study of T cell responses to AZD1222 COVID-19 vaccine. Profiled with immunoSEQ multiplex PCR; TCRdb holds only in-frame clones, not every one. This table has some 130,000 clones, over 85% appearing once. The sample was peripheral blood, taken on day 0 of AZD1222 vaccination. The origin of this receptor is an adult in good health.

CDR3 amino acids: CATKPATGYQPQHF. The CDR3 DNA follows: TGTGCCACCAAACCGGCCACCGGGTATCAGCCCCAGCATTTT. V gene TRBV19 combines with J gene TRBJ1-5; no reliable D call. The CDR3 has 14 amino acids. The germline V and J ends were trimmed by 10 bases and 5 bases, with 18 bases remaining between them. Germline loops: CDR1 LNHDA, CDR2 SQIVND (reference sequence). The full variable domain, rest sourced from reference TRBV19 and TRBJ1-5, is DGGITQSPKYLFRKEGQNVTLSCEQNLNHDAMYWYRQDPGQGLRLIYYSQIVNDFQKGDIAEGYSVSREKKESFPLTVTSAQKNPTAFYLCATKPATGYQPQHFGDGTRLSIL.